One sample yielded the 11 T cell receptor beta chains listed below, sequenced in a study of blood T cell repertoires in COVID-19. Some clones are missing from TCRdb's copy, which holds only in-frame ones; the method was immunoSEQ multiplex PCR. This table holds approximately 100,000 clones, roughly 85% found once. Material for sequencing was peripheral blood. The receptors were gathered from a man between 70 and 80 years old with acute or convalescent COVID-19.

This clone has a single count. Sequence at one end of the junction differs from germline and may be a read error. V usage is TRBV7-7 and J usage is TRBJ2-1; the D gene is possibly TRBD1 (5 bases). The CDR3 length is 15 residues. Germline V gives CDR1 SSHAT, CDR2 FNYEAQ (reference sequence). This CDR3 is CASSPTAASGNEQFF. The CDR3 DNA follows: TGTGCTAGCAGCCCCACCGCGGCCTCAGGGAATGAGCAGTTCTTC.

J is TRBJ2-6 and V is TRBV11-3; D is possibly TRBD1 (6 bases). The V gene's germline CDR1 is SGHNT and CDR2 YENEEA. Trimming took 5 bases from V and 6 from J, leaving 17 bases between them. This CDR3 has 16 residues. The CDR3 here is CASSPGHGQEANVLTF. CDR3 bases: TGTGCCAGCAGCCCGGGACATGGACAAGAGGCCAACGTCCTGACTTTC.

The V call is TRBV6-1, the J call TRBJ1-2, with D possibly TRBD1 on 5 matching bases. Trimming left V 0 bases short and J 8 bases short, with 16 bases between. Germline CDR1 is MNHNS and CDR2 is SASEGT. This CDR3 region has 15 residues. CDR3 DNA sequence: TGTGCCAGCAGTGAAGCGACAGCTATCCCGCGGGGCTACACCTTC. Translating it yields CASSEATAIPRGYTF.

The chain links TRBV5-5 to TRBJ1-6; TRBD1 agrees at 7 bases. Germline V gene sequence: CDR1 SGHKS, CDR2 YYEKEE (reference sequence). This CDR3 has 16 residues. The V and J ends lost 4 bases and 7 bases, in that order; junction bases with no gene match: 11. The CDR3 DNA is TGTGCCAGCAGCCTCCAACCGGGACAGCAAAATTCACCCCTCCACTTT. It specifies CASSLQPGQQNSPLHF. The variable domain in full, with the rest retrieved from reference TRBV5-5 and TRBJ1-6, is DAGVTQSPTHLIKTRGQQVTLRCSPISGHKSVSWYQQVLGQGPQFIFQYYEKEERGRGNFPDRFSARQFPNYSSELNVNALLLGDSALYLCASSLQPGQQNSPLHFGNGTRLTVT.

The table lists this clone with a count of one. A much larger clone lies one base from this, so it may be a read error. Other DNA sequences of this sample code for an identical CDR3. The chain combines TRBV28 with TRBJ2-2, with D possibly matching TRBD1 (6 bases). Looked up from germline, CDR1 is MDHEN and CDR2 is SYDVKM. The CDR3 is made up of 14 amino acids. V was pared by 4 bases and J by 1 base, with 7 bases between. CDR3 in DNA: TGTGCCAGCAGTTCGGGACAGAACACCGGGGAGCTGTTTTTT. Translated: CASSSGQNTGELFF.

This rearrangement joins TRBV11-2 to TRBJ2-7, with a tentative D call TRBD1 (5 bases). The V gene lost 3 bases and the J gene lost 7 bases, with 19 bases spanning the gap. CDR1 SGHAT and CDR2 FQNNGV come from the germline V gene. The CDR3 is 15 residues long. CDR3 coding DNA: TGTGCCAGCAGCTTTAGGGTAGGGGCCATGGGAGAGCAGTACTTC. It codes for CASSFRVGAMGEQYF.

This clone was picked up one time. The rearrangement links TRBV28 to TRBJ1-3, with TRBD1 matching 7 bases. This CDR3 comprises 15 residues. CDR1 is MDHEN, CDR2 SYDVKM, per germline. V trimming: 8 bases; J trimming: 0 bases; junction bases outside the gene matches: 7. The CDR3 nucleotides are TGTGCCAGCTCCTGGGACAGCCTCTCTGGAAACACCATATATTTT. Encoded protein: CASSWDSLSGNTIYF.

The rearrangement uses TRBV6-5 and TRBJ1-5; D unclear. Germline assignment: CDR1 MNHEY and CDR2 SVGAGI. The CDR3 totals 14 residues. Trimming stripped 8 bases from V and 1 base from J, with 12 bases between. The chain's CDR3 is CASSVGGSNQPQHF. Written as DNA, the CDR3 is TGTGCCAGCTCAGTGGGAGGAAGCAATCAGCCCCAGCATTTT.

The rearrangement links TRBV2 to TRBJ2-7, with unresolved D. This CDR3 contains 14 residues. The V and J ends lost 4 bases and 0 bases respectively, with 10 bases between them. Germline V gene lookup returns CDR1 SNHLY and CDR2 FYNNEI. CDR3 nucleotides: TGTGCCAGCAGTGGTGAGGAAGTCTCCTACGAGCAGTACTTC. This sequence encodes CASSGEEVSYEQYF.

CDR3 coding DNA: TGTGCCAGCAGTAGGGGGCAGGGTTTTAATAGCAATCAGCCCCAGCATTTT. It translates to CASSRGQGFNSNQPQHF. V and J are TRBV2 and TRBJ1-5; TRBD1 agrees at 7 bases. Looked up from germline, CDR1 is SNHLY and CDR2 is FYNNEI. The CDR3 totals 17 residues. V trimming: 5 bases; J trimming: 0 bases; junction bases outside the gene matches: 10. Combining the CDR3 with reference TRBV2 and TRBJ1-5 gives the whole variable domain EPEVTQTPSHQVTQMGQEVILRCVPISNHLYFYWYRQILGQKVEFLVSFYNNEISEKSEIFDDQFSVERPDGSNFTLKIRSTKLEDSAMYFCASSRGQGFNSNQPQHFGDGTRLSIL.

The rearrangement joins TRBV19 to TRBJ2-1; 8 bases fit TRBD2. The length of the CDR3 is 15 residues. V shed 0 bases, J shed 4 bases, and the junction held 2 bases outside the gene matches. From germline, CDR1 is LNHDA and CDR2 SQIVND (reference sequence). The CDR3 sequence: CASSIDGGVYNEQFF. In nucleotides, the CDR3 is TGTGCCAGTAGTATAGACGGGGGGGTTTACAATGAGCAGTTCTTC.